Shown below are 20 T cell receptor beta chains from a single sample sequenced in a study of T cell repertoires in cytomegalovirus infection. MiXCR, run by TCRdb on the reads, gives a single entry per CDR3 protein. The data hold about 310,000 distinct CDR3 sequences, with about 17% observed a single time. Material: PBMCs. These receptors were collected from a human donor in good health (CMV status not recorded). Some clones in this sample may be carry-over from other donors' samples.

V gene TRBV5-1 combines with J gene TRBJ2-1, with D perhaps matching TRBD1 or TRBD2 (5 bases each). The germline gives CDR1 SGHRS, CDR2 YFSETQ. V was cut by 4 bases and J by 11 bases, with 16 bases left in between. This CDR3 comprises 13 residues. For the CDR3, the DNA is TGCGCCAGCAGCCCGCTGAGGGACGCGAAGCAGTTCTTC. It encodes CASSPLRDAKQFF.

This clonotype was seen more than once but under ten times. The chain joins TRBV27 to TRBJ2-1, with D perhaps TRBD1 (6 bases). V lost 6 bases to trimming and J lost 0 bases, with 15 bases between them. CDR3 size: 16 residues. Germline V lookup: CDR1 MNHEY, CDR2 SMNVEV (reference sequence). CDR3 nucleotide sequence: TGTGCCAGCAGCTCCCAGGGGATGAGCTCCTACAATGAGCAGTTCTTC. Translation: CASSSQGMSSYNEQFF.

The CDR3 DNA sequence: TGCAGCGCAGGCCGACAGGGGAATGAGCAGTTCTTC. It is translated as CSAGRQGNEQFF. The V gene is TRBV29-1, the J gene TRBJ2-1; 8 bases map to TRBD1. After removal of 7 bases from V and 7 bases from J, the junction contained 6 bases not matched to a gene. The CDR3 length is 12 residues. From germline, CDR1 is SQVTM and CDR2 ANQGSEA.

Only a few counts were recorded for this clonotype. The chain combines TRBV12-3 or TRBV12-4 with TRBJ1-2; no firm D call. This CDR3 region has 13 residues. V shed 8 bases and J shed 4 bases, with 14 bases lying between them. The CDR3 spells CASAGGIIYGYTF. In DNA form, the CDR3 reads TGTGCCAGCGCGGGCGGGATCATCTATGGCTACACCTTC.

V usage is TRBV9 and J usage is TRBJ2-5, with 7 bases fitting TRBD2. With 4 bases clipped from V and 1 base from J, the junction kept 4 bases outside the gene matches. CDR3 length equals 14 residues. The germline V gene encodes CDR1 SGDLS and CDR2 YYNGEE. The CDR3 spells CASSKTSVQETQYF. CDR3 coding DNA: TGTGCCAGCAGCAAAACTAGCGTCCAAGAGACCCAGTACTTC.

The CDR3 is CASRELAGVPQETQYF. In nucleotides, the CDR3 is TGTGCCAGCAGAGAACTAGCGGGGGTCCCCCAAGAGACCCAGTACTTC. This rearrangement joins TRBV27 to TRBJ2-5, with 11 bases identical to TRBD2. This CDR3 has 16 amino acids. The germline V gene encodes CDR1 MNHEY and CDR2 SMNVEV (reference sequence). V shed 6 bases and J 1 base; nucleotides not matched to a gene: 7.

In its sample, this clonotype was seen many times. The CDR3 sequence: CASSLTTGENTEAFF. The DNA for the CDR3 is TGTGCCAGCAGCTTGACGACAGGGGAGAACACTGAAGCTTTCTTT. This sequence joins TRBV7-2 and TRBJ1-1, with 8 bases lining up with TRBD1. The CDR3 extends over 15 amino acids. The V gene's germline CDR1 is SGHTA and CDR2 FQGNSA. V lost 3 bases to trimming and J lost 1 base; unmatched junction nucleotides: 4.

J is TRBJ1-1 and V is TRBV18; D is ambiguous. CDR3 length equals 13 residues. Looked up from germline, CDR1 is KGHSH and CDR2 is LQKENI. Trimming cost V 3 bases and J 8 bases, with 13 bases left between them. The CDR3 region is CASSPGPQLEAFF. In nucleotides, the CDR3 is TGTGCCAGCTCACCCGGGCCCCAGTTGGAAGCTTTCTTT.

The CDR3 protein is CASSNGGSEAFF. CDR3 nucleotides: TGTGCCAGCAGTAACGGAGGATCTGAAGCTTTCTTT. V and J are TRBV12-3 or TRBV12-4 and TRBJ1-1; D uncertain. There are 12 residues in the CDR3. Trimming took off 5 bases at V and 6 bases at J, with 10 bases between the two ends.

The chain combines TRBV11-3 with TRBJ2-3; D ambiguous. Germline assignment: CDR1 SGHNT and CDR2 YENEEA. V gave up 1 base and J gave up 0 bases, with 14 bases separating them. The CDR3 runs to 17 residues. In DNA, the CDR3 is TGTGCCAGCAGCTTAGGGTTTGGCCCCAGCAGCACAGATACGCAGTATTTT. Translation gives CASSLGFGPSSTDTQYF. Complete variable domain (other parts from reference TRBV11-3 and TRBJ2-3): EAGVVQSPRYKIIEKKQPVAFWCNPISGHNTLYWYLQNLGQGPELLIRYENEEAVDDSQLPKDRFSAERLKGVDSTLKIQPAELGDSAVYLCASSLGFGPSSTDTQYFGPGTRLTVL.

This clonotype was seen a handful of times. The chain is built from TRBV6-6 and TRBJ1-2; the D gene is possibly TRBD1 (5 bases). V gave up 5 bases and J gave up 6 bases, with 13 bases separating them. CDR1 and CDR2 (germline): MNHNY, SVGAGI (reference sequence). CDR3 length: 13 amino acids. DNA of the CDR3: TGTGCCAGCAGTCGGAGACAGATGGATGGCTACACCTTC. Protein: CASSRRQMDGYTF.

The chain is built from TRBV19 and TRBJ2-3; TRBD2 matches 8 bases. The V segment lost 6 bases and the J segment 1 base; nucleotides outside the gene matches: 21. CDR3 length: 20 residues. Germline values: CDR1 LNHDA, CDR2 SQIVND (reference sequence). CDR3 nucleotide sequence: TGTGCCAGTAGCTCCCCCACAAGCGGGGGTCCCATCTTCGGCACAGATACGCAGTATTTT. This gives the protein CASSSPTSGGPIFGTDTQYF.

The chain carries TRBV11-1 and TRBJ2-3; TRBD2 matches 7 bases. The CDR3 is made up of 15 amino acids. Trimming took 0 bases from V and 5 from J; bases not matched to a gene: 5. CDR1 is SGHAT, CDR2 FQDESV, per germline (reference sequence). The CDR3 DNA reads as TGTGCCAGCAGCTTAGCGCCGGGGAGGGGAGATACGCAGTATTTT. It specifies CASSLAPGRGDTQYF.

This clonotype was found a few times. This rearrangement joins TRBV19 to TRBJ2-3; D is unclear. CDR3 length: 13 amino acids. CDR1 and CDR2 from the germline V gene are LNHDA and SQIVND (reference sequence). V was shortened by 6 bases and J by 4 bases, with 11 bases between the two germline ends. CDR3 DNA: TGTGCCAGTAGCCCCGGATTGCCAGATACGCAGTATTTT. Translation: CASSPGLPDTQYF. The whole variable domain, remainder taken from reference TRBV19 and TRBJ2-3, is DGGITQSPKYLFRKEGQNVTLSCEQNLNHDAMYWYRQDPGQGLRLIYYSQIVNDFQKGDIAEGYSVSREKKESFPLTVTSAQKNPTAFYLCASSPGLPDTQYFGPGTRLTVL.

This clonotype was detected ten times or more. This chain uses TRBV19 with TRBJ1-1; 10 bases are a match to TRBD1. The CDR3 has 14 amino acids. V shed 5 bases, J shed 5 bases, and the junction held 5 bases outside the gene matches. Germline CDR1 LNHDA, CDR2 SQIVND (reference sequence). The CDR3 nucleotides are TGTGCCAGTAGTTATAGGACAGGGGGAACTGAAGCTTTCTTT. It encodes CASSYRTGGTEAFF.

The chain carries TRBV2 and TRBJ2-6; D ambiguous. CDR1 is SNHLY, CDR2 FYNNEI, per germline. The CDR3 is 15 amino acids. V lost 2 bases, J lost 0 bases, and 5 bases lay in between. For the CDR3, the DNA is TGTGCCAGCAGTGAACGGATCTCTGGGGCCAACGTCCTGACTTTC. This sequence encodes CASSERISGANVLTF.

Ten or more counts support this clonotype. This rearrangement joins TRBV7-9 to TRBJ2-3; 14 bases map to TRBD2. Germline V gene data show CDR1 as SEHNR and CDR2 as FQNEAQ (reference sequence). This CDR3 comprises 15 residues. The J segment lost 4 bases and the V segment lost 3 bases, leaving 0 bases of the junction unmatched. CDR3 region: CASSLTSGGADTQYF. The DNA for the CDR3 is TGTGCCAGCAGCTTGACTAGCGGGGGGGCAGATACGCAGTATTTT.

This clonotype was found many times. The chain uses TRBV7-2 and TRBJ1-2; 10 bases line up with TRBD1. The CDR3 totals 15 residues. Germline CDR1 SGHTA, CDR2 FQGNSA. The V segment lost 3 bases and the J segment 1 base; nucleotides outside the gene matches: 2. CDR3 amino acids: CASSFGTGVNYGYTF. The DNA for the CDR3 is TGTGCCAGCAGCTTTGGGACAGGGGTTAACTATGGCTACACCTTC.

This clonotype was counted many times. The chain recombines TRBV7-2 with TRBJ2-5; D unresolved. The CDR3 loop spans 14 amino acids. Germline V gene data show CDR1 as SGHTA and CDR2 as FQGNSA. The V and J ends lost 1 base and 5 bases respectively, with 11 bases between them. The CDR3 sequence: CASSLDRDRETQYF. The CDR3 nucleotides are TGTGCCAGCAGCTTAGACCGCGATAGGGAGACCCAGTACTTC.

The chain has TRBV27 and TRBJ1-4; D is possibly TRBD1 (5 bases). Deletions cut 4 bases from V and 8 bases from J, with 20 bases between. Germline values: CDR1 MNHEY, CDR2 SMNVEV (reference sequence). This CDR3 comprises 16 residues. DNA for the CDR3: TGTGCCAGCAGTTCCTCCACAGGTTTCTGGAGAGAAAAACTGTTTTTT. Translation gives CASSSSTGFWREKLFF.